This T cell receptor (beta chain) was sequenced during a study of blood T cell repertoires in COVID-19. Trimming at V came to 2 bases and at J to 4 bases, leaving 2 bases not matched to a gene. Per germline, CDR1 SGHTA and CDR2 FQGTGA. CDR3 size: 14 residues. The assay was immunoSEQ multiplex PCR, and TCRdb's table has in-frame clones only and misses some. Of 280,000 or so clones in the sample, around 91% are singletons; the top ten hold around 12%. The source of this sequence is a woman in her sixties with acute or convalescent COVID-19. This chain joins TRBV7-3 and TRBJ2-3; 8 nucleotides line up with TRBD2. Sequencing was performed on peripheral blood. The CDR3 DNA is TGTGCCAGCAGCTTACAAGCGGGGGCAGATACGCAGTATTTT. As protein: CASSLQAGADTQYF.